This TCR beta chain was captured in a study of T cell repertoires in cytomegalovirus infection. Study overall: Carrying CMV and the relevant HLA type showed in public TCR beta signatures.

Ten or more counts support this clonotype. TCRdb redid the calling of the reads with MiXCR, one entry per CDR3 protein. This table has about 260,000 distinct CDR3 sequences, approximately 13% appearing once. The material sequenced was PBMCs. The sequence was obtained from a human donor in good health (CMV status not recorded). Some clones in this sample may be carry-over from other donors' samples.

The CDR3 loop is CASSDPGRPTQETQYF. CDR3 sequence (DNA): TGTGCCAGCAGTGACCCGGGACGGCCCACCCAAGAGACCCAGTACTTC. The chain combines TRBV2 with TRBJ2-5; D may match TRBD1 or TRBD2 (5 bases each). Trimming removed 3 bases from V and 1 base from J, with 15 bases in between. Germline V lookup: CDR1 SNHLY, CDR2 FYNNEI. The CDR3 contains 16 residues.